This T cell receptor (beta chain) was recorded in a study of OX40 agonist ivuxolimab in advanced cancers. For the study at large: Having had anti-PD-1, anti-PD-L1 or anti-CTLA-4 therapy before was allowed, and roughly 40% had some. Study outcomes and limitations: Researchers did not establish what antigens the expanded peripheral T cells target. The study found among the lowest clonal expansion in partial responders at 0.1-3.0 mg/kg. Doses of 0.1 to 3.0 mg/kg were accompanied by clonal expansion of CD4+ and CD8+ blood T cells by week 6.

The protocol was immunoSEQ multiplex PCR, while the TCRdb copy is restricted to in-frame clones and leaves out a portion. The sample shows tens of thousands of clones, roughly 84% of them seen only once. As to this clone: No antigen is known for it.

The germline V gene encodes CDR1 MNHNY and CDR2 SVGAGI (reference sequence). The ends lost 6 bases at V and 3 bases at J; junction bases unmatched: 8. The length of the CDR3 is 15 residues. The receptor was isolated from an adult with an advanced solid tumor such as melanoma, head and neck, liver or kidney cancer. Sequencing was performed on CD4+ or CD8+ T cells sorted from blood, taken in a trial of the OX40 agonist ivuxolimab. J is TRBJ1-5 and V is TRBV6-6; 7 nucleotides line up with TRBD1. The CDR3 loop reads CASRRPGTVNQPQHF. In DNA form, the CDR3 reads TGTGCCAGCAGACGACCGGGGACAGTCAATCAGCCCCAGCATTTT.